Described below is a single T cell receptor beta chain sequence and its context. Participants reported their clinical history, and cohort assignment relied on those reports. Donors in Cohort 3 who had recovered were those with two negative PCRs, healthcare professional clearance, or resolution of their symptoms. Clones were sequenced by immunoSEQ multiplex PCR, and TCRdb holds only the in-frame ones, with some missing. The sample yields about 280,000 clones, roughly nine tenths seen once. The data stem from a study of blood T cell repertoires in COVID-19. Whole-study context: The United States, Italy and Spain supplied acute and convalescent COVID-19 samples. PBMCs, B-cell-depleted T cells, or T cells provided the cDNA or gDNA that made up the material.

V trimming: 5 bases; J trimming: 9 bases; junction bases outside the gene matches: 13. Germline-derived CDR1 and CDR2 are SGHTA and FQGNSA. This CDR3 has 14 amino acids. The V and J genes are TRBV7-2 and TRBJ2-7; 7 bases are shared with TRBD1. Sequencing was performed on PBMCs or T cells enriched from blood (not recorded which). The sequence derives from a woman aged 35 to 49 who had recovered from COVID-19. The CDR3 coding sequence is TGTGCCAGCAGCATGGGACAGAGTGCCATGGGGCAGTACTTC. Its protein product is CASSMGQSAMGQYF.